Sequencing of this T cell receptor (beta chain) was carried out in a study of vaccination effects on CD4 cells after COVID-19. Within the ViraFEST assay, antigen-specific CD4+ T cells underwent expansion with viral peptide pools prior to sequencing. Subsequent to a culture period of roughly 11 days, CD4+ T cells were isolated. Neither prior SARS-CoV-2 infection nor positive nucleocapsid antibodies were present in the vaccine recipients. For this clone: No antigen is known for it.

Clones were sequenced by immunoSEQ multiplex PCR, and TCRdb holds only the in-frame ones, with some missing. The table has roughly 50,000 clones, 75% to 85% seen once. Germline assignment: CDR1 SGHTA and CDR2 FQGNSA. The germline V and J ends were trimmed by 5 bases and 5 bases, with 9 bases remaining between them. The CDR3 is 12 residues long. Sequences were derived from CD4+ T cells from PBMCs cultured with HCoV-OC43 spike peptides, sampled before COVID-19 vaccination. The sample's subset: HCoV-OC43 spike overlapping peptide pool stimulation. V usage is TRBV7-2 and J usage is TRBJ2-5, with unresolved D. This receptor was taken from a human donor who received a COVID-19 vaccine. This CDR3 is CASSPLSETQYF. CDR3 bases: TGTGCCAGCAGCCCCCTCTCGGAGACCCAGTACTTC.